The 21 T cell receptor beta chains below were found in one sample sequenced in a study of CD8+ T cells in alopecia areata. RNA, once extracted, was reverse transcribed into cDNA for use as the sequencing template. Generated by immunoSEQ multiplex PCR, the TCRdb table keeps only in-frame clones and is missing some. The sample has a few hundred thousand clones; roughly three fifths are singletons. Sample: CD8+ T cells sorted from blood. Receptors originate from a human donor in good health.

The J gene is TRBJ1-6, the V gene TRBV2; 9 nucleotides match TRBD1. Germline V gives CDR1 SNHLY, CDR2 FYNNEI. The CDR3 covers 16 residues. V gave up 4 bases and J gave up 2 bases; unmatched junction bases: 3. CDR3: CASSADRGPYNSPLHF. CDR3 nucleotide sequence: TGTGCCAGCAGTGCGGACAGGGGACCCTATAATTCACCCCTCCACTTT.

This clone came up a few times. The genes are TRBV29-1 and TRBJ1-2; 7 bases are shared with TRBD1. The J segment lost 5 bases and the V segment lost 4 bases, leaving 7 bases of the junction unmatched. Germline CDR1 reads SQVTM; CDR2 reads ANQGSEA. The CDR3 has 13 amino acids. The CDR3 DNA is TGCAGCGTTGTGGGACAGTCTATTTATGGCTACACCTTC. It codes for CSVVGQSIYGYTF.

V gene TRBV30 combines with J gene TRBJ2-6; D possibly corresponds to TRBD1 (6 bases). The V end was cut by 5 bases, the J end by 2 bases, with 10 bases between. CDR3 length: 14 amino acids. Looked up from germline, CDR1 is GTSNPN and CDR2 is SVGIG (reference sequence). In DNA form, the CDR3 reads TGTGCCTGGGGGGCAGGGGCTGGGGCCAACGTCCTGACTTTC. Translation gives CAWGAGAGANVLTF. The full variable domain, with the rest looked up from reference TRBV30 and TRBJ2-6, is SQTIHQWPATLVQPVGSPLSLECTVEGTSNPNLYWYRQAAGRGLQLLFYSVGIGQISSEVPQNLSASRPQDRQFILSSKKLLLSDSGFYLCAWGAGAGANVLTFGAGSRLTVL.

Many counts were recorded for this clone. The gene calls are TRBV9 and TRBJ2-7; D possibly corresponds to TRBD1 (6 bases). Germline CDR1 reads SGDLS; CDR2 reads YYNGEE. V was pared by 4 bases and J by 3 bases, with 11 bases between. The CDR3 is made up of 13 amino acids. The CDR3 loop is CASSRTVNYEQYF. The DNA of the CDR3 is TGTGCCAGCAGCCGGACAGTAAACTACGAGCAGTACTTC.

This clone was seen a few times. The chain recombines TRBV14 with TRBJ1-2, with TRBD1 identical over 7 bases. CDR1 and CDR2 (germline): SGHDN, FVKESK. Trimming at V came to 4 bases and at J to 8 bases, leaving 4 bases not matched to a gene. This CDR3 has 12 residues. CDR3 nucleotide sequence: TGTGCCAGCAGCCTAGGGACAGAAGGCTACACCTTC. As protein: CASSLGTEGYTF.

The J gene is TRBJ2-7, the V gene TRBV29-1; D tentatively reads TRBD1 or TRBD2 (6 bases each). The CDR3 length is 13 residues. Trimming left V 4 bases short and J 7 bases short, with 17 bases between. Per germline, CDR1 SQVTM and CDR2 ANQGSEA. In nucleotides, the CDR3 is TGCAGCGTTGTCCCGGGGGCAGCGAGTGAGCAGTACTTC. Protein product: CSVVPGAASEQYF.

This clone turned up a few times. This chain joins TRBV6-6 and TRBJ1-2; tentatively, D is TRBD1 (5 bases). This CDR3 has 14 residues. Trimming took off 5 bases at V and 7 bases at J, with 17 bases between the two ends. CDR1 and CDR2 from the germline V gene are MNHNY and SVGAGI (reference sequence). CDR3 amino acids: CASSNNGAQGGYTF. CDR3 nucleotide sequence: TGTGCCAGCAGTAACAACGGGGCCCAGGGTGGCTACACCTTC.

The chain carries TRBV25-1 and TRBJ1-1; no clear D. This CDR3 contains 12 residues. Between the trimmed V and J ends, which lost 3 bases and 1 base, there was a span of 3 bases. CDR1 is MGHDK, CDR2 SYGVNS, per germline. CDR3 residues: CASSDWNTEAFF. In DNA form, the CDR3 reads TGTGCCAGCAGTGACTGGAACACTGAAGCTTTCTTT.

This sequence joins TRBV10-3 and TRBJ2-7; 8 nucleotides match TRBD1. CDR1 is ENHRY and CDR2 is SYGVKD in the germline V gene. J gave up 2 bases and V 8 bases, and 8 bases lay outside the gene matches. The length of the CDR3 is 14 residues. Here the CDR3 reads CAISPRDRTYEQYF. CDR3 nucleotides: TGTGCCATCTCCCCCCGGGACAGGACCTACGAGCAGTACTTC.

This clone appeared a few times. V usage is TRBV7-9 and J usage is TRBJ2-1, with 9 bases aligning to TRBD2. The V segment lost 0 bases and the J segment 8 bases; nucleotides outside the gene matches: 8. Germline loops: CDR1 SEHNR, CDR2 FQNEAQ (reference sequence). This CDR3 comprises 16 residues. The CDR3 is CASSLATSGGRDEQFF. The CDR3 coding sequence is TGTGCCAGCAGCTTAGCGACCAGCGGGGGGAGGGATGAGCAGTTCTTC.

The chain recombines TRBV6-5 with TRBJ1-2, with D tentatively TRBD1 (6 bases). The CDR3 has 16 residues. CDR1 and CDR2 (germline): MNHEY, SVGAGI. The germline V and J ends were trimmed by 3 bases and 1 base, with 15 bases remaining between them. The CDR3 DNA follows: TGTGCCAGCAGTTATAGGGGGACCTCAGATAACTATGGCTACACCTTC. Protein: CASSYRGTSDNYGYTF.

This chain connects TRBV5-1 to TRBJ2-1; tentatively, D is TRBD1 or TRBD2 (5 bases each). Germline V gene sequence: CDR1 SGHRS, CDR2 YFSETQ. The CDR3 totals 14 residues. Trimming stripped 6 bases from V and 7 bases from J, with 17 bases between. The CDR3 spells CASTTTETRNEQFF. CDR3 nucleotides: TGCGCCAGCACCACGACAGAAACTAGGAATGAGCAGTTCTTC. The variable domain in full, with the rest retrieved from reference TRBV5-1 and TRBJ2-1, is KAGVTQTPRYLIKTRGQQVTLSCSPISGHRSVSWYQQTPGQGLQFLFEYFSETQRNKGNFPGRFSGRQFSNSRSEMNVSTLELGDSALYLCASTTTETRNEQFFGPGTRLTVL.

A few counts support this clone. The chain couples TRBV29-1 to TRBJ2-6; D unresolved. Trimming removed 7 bases from V and 0 bases from J, with 7 bases in between. There are 13 residues in the CDR3. Germline assignment: CDR1 SQVTM and CDR2 ANQGSEA. The CDR3 sequence: CSGSISGANVLTF. CDR3 DNA sequence: TGCAGCGGATCTATCTCTGGGGCCAACGTCCTGACTTTC. Filled out from reference TRBV29-1 and TRBJ2-6, the complete variable domain reads SAVISQKPSRDICQRGTSLTIQCQVDSQVTMMFWYRQQPGQSLTLIATANQGSEATYESGFVIDKFPISRPNLTFSTLTVSNMSPEDSSIYLCSGSISGANVLTFGAGSRLTVL.

The chain couples TRBV7-9 to TRBJ1-1; no clear D gene. The CDR3 contains 13 residues. Looked up from germline, CDR1 is SEHNR and CDR2 is FQNEAQ (reference sequence). V lost 1 base and J lost 4, with 7 bases in between. The CDR3 loop reads CASSLGAGTEAFF. The CDR3 DNA follows: TGTGCCAGCAGCTTAGGGGCCGGCACTGAAGCTTTCTTT.

The genes are TRBV27 and TRBJ2-7; no clear D gene. V was pared by 2 bases and J by 6 bases, with 11 bases between. The CDR3 is 13 residues long. Germline values: CDR1 MNHEY, CDR2 SMNVEV (reference sequence). In DNA, the CDR3 is TGTGCCAGCAGTTTAATAGGGCTCGGCGAGCAGTACTTC. Translation: CASSLIGLGEQYF.

The chain carries TRBV5-4 and TRBJ2-5; perhaps TRBD2 as D (7 bases). Trimming took off 1 base at V and 5 bases at J, with 18 bases between the two ends. Germline loops: CDR1 SGHNT, CDR2 YYREEE (reference sequence). The CDR3 contains 16 residues. The CDR3 region is CASSLRGGGPPETQYF. CDR3 nucleotides: TGTGCCAGCAGCTTGAGGGGCGGGGGCCCTCCGGAGACCCAGTACTTC.

This sequence joins TRBV4-1 and TRBJ2-3; 7 bases agree with TRBD1. Germline V gene sequence: CDR1 MGHRA, CDR2 YSYEKL. This CDR3 has 14 residues. The J segment lost 6 bases and the V segment lost 0 bases, leaving 3 bases of the junction unmatched. CDR3 loop: CASSQDSRGDTQYF. The CDR3 DNA sequence: TGCGCCAGCAGCCAAGATTCCAGGGGGGATACGCAGTATTTT.

The V and J genes are TRBV9 and TRBJ2-5, with 7 bases fitting TRBD1. V lost 3 bases to trimming and J lost 5 bases; unmatched junction nucleotides: 7. From germline, CDR1 is SGDLS and CDR2 YYNGEE. This CDR3 is 14 amino acids long. The CDR3 sequence: CASSARGLDETQYF. CDR3 nucleotide sequence: TGTGCCAGCAGCGCCAGGGGGTTGGATGAGACCCAGTACTTC.

The J gene is TRBJ1-1, the V gene TRBV9, with D possibly being TRBD1 (6 bases). The CDR3 runs 14 residues. V lost 3 bases and J 2 bases, leaving 11 bases between the germline ends. Germline loops: CDR1 SGDLS, CDR2 YYNGEE. The CDR3 sequence: CASSELQGNTEAFF. CDR3 bases: TGTGCCAGCAGCGAACTACAGGGAAACACTGAAGCTTTCTTT. Supplemented by reference TRBV9 and TRBJ1-1, the full variable domain reads DSGVTQTPKHLITATGQRVTLRCSPRSGDLSVYWYQQSLDQGLQFLIQYYNGEERAKGNILERFSAQQFPDLHSELNLSSLELGDSALYFCASSELQGNTEAFFGQGTRLTVV.

This clone was seen a handful of times. The chain is built from TRBV6-1 and TRBJ2-2, with TRBD2 matching over 10 bases. The CDR3 sequence is 14 residues long. CDR1 MNHNS and CDR2 SASEGT come from the germline V gene. The V and J ends lost 5 bases and 6 bases, in that order; junction bases with no gene match: 3. The CDR3 is CASSWTSGAGELFF. The CDR3 nucleotides read TGTGCCAGCAGTTGGACTAGCGGAGCCGGGGAGCTGTTTTTT.

CDR3 coding DNA: TGCGCCAGCAGCTTGGTGTTGTATAGCAATCAGCCCCAGCATTTT. Translation gives CASSLVLYSNQPQHF. The V gene is TRBV5-1, the J gene TRBJ1-5; D not certain. CDR3 length: 15 residues. Germline CDR1 and CDR2: SGHRS and YFSETQ. V gave up 0 bases and J gave up 0 bases, with 7 bases separating them.